A selection of T cell receptor beta chains follows, all from one sample in a study of beta chain features in type 1 diabetes. Measured with immunoSEQ multiplex PCR; TCRdb has only the in-frame clones, and not every one. The table has around 250,000 clones, 20% seen once. The source material was naive CD4+ T cells from blood. The source is a woman aged 40 to 50 with type 1 diabetes. Each CDR3 is given with its conserved first and last residue. Fields, in order: V gene, clone size, D gene, J gene, CDR3 protein, CDR3 DNA. D genes are given only for firm matches. The listing skips clone size in some rows; elsewhere it reads once, few, many or a size class.

TRBV27	NA	TRBD2	TRBJ2-7	CASSPLAGVIYEQYF	TGTGCCAGCAGTCCACTAGCGGGAGTTATCTACGAGCAGTACTTC
TRBV2	NA	NA	TRBJ2-3	CASLGVISDTQYF	TGTGCCAGCTTAGGGGTAATCTCAGATACGCAGTATTTT
TRBV5-1	NA	TRBD1	TRBJ1-2	CASSLGTGGENYGYTF	TGCGCCAGCAGCTTGGGGACAGGGGGAGAGAACTATGGCTACACCTTC
TRBV5-1	few	TRBD2	TRBJ2-1	CASSLSGPQDGEQFF	TGCGCCAGCAGCCTTAGCGGGCCTCAGGATGGTGAGCAGTTCTTC
TRBV6-6	few	TRBD1	TRBJ1-4	CASNRQGAGEKLFF	TGTGCCAGCAACAGACAGGGGGCAGGTGAAAAACTGTTTTTT
TRBV10-3	NA	TRBD1	TRBJ1-2	CAISESDRVNGYTF	TGTGCCATCAGTGAGTCGGACAGGGTGAACGGCTACACCTTC
TRBV7-6	NA	TRBD1	TRBJ1-6	CASSLEIRDRDSPLHF	TGTGCCAGCAGCTTAGAAATCCGGGACAGGGATTCACCCCTCCACTTT
TRBV7-9	once	NA	TRBJ2-5	CASSSTGGEETQYF	TGTGCCAGCAGCTCAACAGGGGGGGAAGAGACCCAGTACTTC
TRBV28	NA	TRBD1	TRBJ1-2	CASSPSDRLYGYTF	TGTGCCAGCAGTCCATCGGACAGGCTCTATGGCTACACCTTC
TRBV30	NA	TRBD1	TRBJ1-2	CACGQGGYGYTF	TGTGCCTGCGGACAGGGGGGCTATGGCTACACCTTC
TRBV6-6	few	NA	TRBJ2-3	CASSYGSGSTDTQYF	TGTGCCAGCAGTTACGGTAGCGGTAGCACAGATACGCAGTATTTT
TRBV27	few	NA	TRBJ1-4	CASSLGRGLNEKLFF	TGTGCCAGCAGTTTAGGTCGGGGACTTAATGAAAAACTGTTTTTT
TRBV9	NA	TRBD2	TRBJ2-1	CASSVAGGLAGGKHEQFF	TGTGCCAGCAGCGTAGCAGGCGGACTAGCGGGAGGGAAACATGAGCAGTTCTTC
TRBV25-1	NA	NA	TRBJ2-2	CASSEYSGELFF	TGTGCCAGCAGTGAATACAGCGGGGAGCTGTTTTTT
TRBV7-8	few	TRBD2	TRBJ2-1	CASTPTSGSSDEQFF	TGTGCCAGCACCCCGACTAGCGGGAGTTCTGATGAGCAGTTCTTC
TRBV10-3	few	NA	TRBJ2-3	CAISESTSTDTQYF	TGTGCCATCAGTGAGTCGACTAGCACAGATACGCAGTATTTT
TRBV25-1	NA	NA	TRBJ2-7	CASSPPQGLLYEQYF	TGTGCCAGCAGTCCCCCCCAGGGCCTTCTCTACGAGCAGTACTTC
TRBV7-8	NA	TRBD1	TRBJ1-2	CASSSRTGTGDGGYTF	TGTGCCAGCAGCTCGAGAACCGGGACAGGGGACGGTGGCTACACCTTC
TRBV18	NA	NA	TRBJ1-2	CASSPSTGEDGYTF	TGTGCCAGCTCACCATCGACCGGAGAAGATGGCTACACCTTC
TRBV28	NA	TRBD1	TRBJ2-5	CASSSYGDRVGKETQYF	TGTGCCAGCAGCTCATATGGCGACAGGGTCGGGAAAGAGACCCAGTACTTC
TRBV7-9	NA	TRBD1	TRBJ1-1	CASSLVPDRVGTEAFF	TGTGCCAGCAGCTTAGTGCCTGACAGGGTCGGAACTGAAGCTTTCTTT
TRBV6-5	NA	TRBD2	TRBJ2-7	CASSYTSGSYEQYF	TGTGCCAGCAGTTATACTAGCGGTTCCTACGAGCAGTACTTC
TRBV5-1	NA	TRBD1	TRBJ2-1	CASSLRGQGMGGDYNEQFF	TGCGCCAGCAGCCTCCGCGGACAGGGGATGGGAGGGGATTACAATGAGCAGTTCTTC
TRBV14	NA	NA	TRBJ1-6	CASSQVGGDSPLHF	TGTGCCAGCAGCCAAGTAGGGGGTGATTCACCCCTCCACTTT
TRBV2	NA	NA	TRBJ2-2	CASAVTGLDTGELFF	TGTGCCAGCGCCGTCACAGGGTTAGACACCGGGGAGCTGTTTTTT
TRBV19	few	NA	TRBJ2-2	CASSMVLAVTGELFF	TGTGCCAGTAGTATGGTACTAGCAGTCACCGGGGAGCTGTTTTTT
TRBV10-2	NA	TRBD2	TRBJ2-5	CASSSSGGAQETQYF	TGCGCCAGCAGCTCTAGCGGGGGGGCCCAAGAGACCCAGTACTTC
TRBV7-2	few	TRBD2	TRBJ2-1	CASSAGTGRREVF	TGTGCCAGCAGCGCCGGCACCGGGAGGCGCGAGGTCTTC
TRBV7-2	NA	NA	TRBJ2-7	CASSAPWSSSHGEQYF	TGTGCCAGCAGCGCTCCCTGGAGCTCCTCCCACGGTGAGCAGTACTTC
TRBV7-2	NA	TRBD1	TRBJ1-1	CASSSRTGGTEAFF	TGTGCCAGCAGCAGCAGAACAGGGGGCACTGAAGCTTTCTTT
TRBV18	NA	TRBD1	TRBJ2-7	CASSPDRELGQYF	TGTGCCAGCTCACCAGACAGGGAACTAGGGCAGTACTTC
TRBV5-1	few	TRBD1	TRBJ1-1	CASSDGWTGMTEAFF	TGCGCCAGCAGCGACGGGTGGACAGGGATGACCGAAGCTTTCTTT
TRBV5-1	NA	NA	TRBJ2-1	CASSWGGTYNEQFF	TGCGCCAGCAGCTGGGGCGGGACCTACAATGAGCAGTTCTTC
TRBV4-3	few	TRBD1	TRBJ1-5	CASSRATGIEPQHF	TGCGCCAGCAGCCGAGCGACAGGGATTGAGCCCCAGCATTTT
TRBV14	few	TRBD1	TRBJ2-1	CASSEGQGHYNEQFF	TGTGCCAGCAGCGAGGGACAGGGCCATTACAATGAGCAGTTCTTC
TRBV18	NA	TRBD2	TRBJ2-1	CASSPLWTSSYNEQFF	TGTGCCAGCTCACCACTCTGGACTAGCTCCTACAATGAGCAGTTCTTC
TRBV25-1	NA	TRBD1	TRBJ1-2	CASSEGQGKGYTF	TGTGCCAGCAGTGAGGGACAGGGGAAAGGCTACACCTTC
TRBV15	few	NA	TRBJ2-5	CATSRDIGEETQYF	TGTGCCACCAGCAGAGATATCGGGGAAGAGACCCAGTACTTC
TRBV28	NA	TRBD2	TRBJ2-1	CASSPGGDAGNNEQFF	TGTGCCAGCAGTCCGGGAGGGGACGCGGGGAACAATGAGCAGTTCTTC
TRBV5-4	few	NA	TRBJ2-1	CASSRYRDKQFF	TGTGCCAGCAGCCGGTACAGGGACAAGCAGTTCTTC
TRBV11-2	NA	TRBD2	TRBJ2-1	CASSLLGRAGNEQFF	TGTGCCAGCAGCTTACTCGGGAGGGCTGGGAATGAGCAGTTCTTC
TRBV16	NA	TRBD1	TRBJ1-4	CASSQSQGASEKLFF	TGTGCCAGCAGCCAATCACAGGGGGCAAGTGAAAAACTGTTTTTT
TRBV9	NA	NA	TRBJ1-1	CASSVEQNTEAFF	TGTGCCAGCAGCGTAGAACAGAACACTGAAGCTTTCTTT
TRBV18	NA	NA	TRBJ2-5	CASSLGEETQYF	TGTGCCAGCTCATTGGGAGAGGAGACCCAGTACTTC
TRBV5-1	NA	NA	TRBJ1-1	CASSPGLNRGTEAFF	TGCGCCAGCAGCCCCGGACTTAACCGGGGGACTGAAGCTTTCTTT
TRBV18	few	NA	TRBJ2-7	CASSPGGDYEQYF	TGTGCCAGCTCACCCGGCGGGGACTACGAGCAGTACTTC
TRBV12-5	few	TRBD2	TRBJ2-1	CASGLDRLAGVDEQFF	TGTGCTAGTGGTTTGGACCGTTTAGCGGGAGTAGATGAGCAGTTCTTC
TRBV20-1	NA	TRBD1	TRBJ2-7	CSAPDRDEQYF	TGCAGTGCCCCGGACAGGGACGAGCAGTACTTC
TRBV29-1	few	TRBD1	TRBJ1-1	CSVNVQGIGTEAFF	TGCAGCGTGAATGTACAGGGGATAGGCACTGAAGCTTTCTTT
TRBV6-6	few	TRBD1	TRBJ1-5	CASSYGQGVDQPQHF	TGTGCCAGCAGCTACGGACAGGGAGTTGATCAGCCCCAGCATTTT